A selection of T cell receptor beta chains follows, all from one sample in a study of post-analysis software for immune sequencing data. TCRdb fed the PCR reads into MiXCR, producing one record per CDR3 protein. The sample lists 650,000 to 850,000 distinct CDR3 sequences; under 70% were seen once. What was sequenced was blood. All receptors come from a girl between 5 and 17 years old with multiple sclerosis. Both conserved end residues are part of each CDR3. Fields, in order: D gene, J gene, V gene, clone size, CDR3 protein, CDR3 DNA. A D gene is named only where the DNA matches it firmly. Size is omitted from some rows. Given values are once, few, many or a class for expanded clones.

d_gene: NA
j_gene: TRBJ2-3
v_gene: TRBV20-1
abundance: NA
CDR3aa: CSARLATEILPTDTQYF
CDR3nt: TGCAGTGCTAGGCTAGCGACAGAAATACTCCCCACAGATACGCAGTATTTT

d_gene: NA
j_gene: TRBJ2-1
v_gene: TRBV12-5
abundance: NA
CDR3aa: CASGLVFGWYGNEQFF
CDR3nt: TGTGCTAGTGGTCTGGTATTTGGTTGGTACGGCAATGAGCAGTTCTTC

d_gene: TRBD2
j_gene: TRBJ2-1
v_gene: TRBV29-1
abundance: few
CDR3aa: CTGRGDFNEQFF
CDR3nt: TGCACGGGTCGGGGGGACTTCAATGAGCAGTTCTTC

d_gene: NA
j_gene: TRBJ1-1
v_gene: TRBV3-1
abundance: NA
CDR3aa: CASSSTGAEAFF
CDR3nt: TGTGCCAGCAGCTCGACGGGGGCTGAAGCTTTCTTT

d_gene: TRBD2
j_gene: TRBJ2-7
v_gene: TRBV4-1
abundance: NA
CDR3aa: CASSQDRASGRYEQYF
CDR3nt: TGCGCCAGCAGCCAAGATAGGGCTAGCGGGAGGTACGAGCAGTACTTC

d_gene: TRBD2
j_gene: TRBJ2-5
v_gene: TRBV5-1
abundance: once
CDR3aa: CASSSRAGLAGETQYF
CDR3nt: TGCGCCAGCAGCTCAAGGGCGGGACTAGCGGGAGAGACCCAGTACTTC

d_gene: TRBD1
j_gene: TRBJ2-7
v_gene: TRBV12-3/TRBV12-4
abundance: NA
CDR3aa: CASGSYPGTGYEQYF
CDR3nt: TGTGCCAGCGGTTCATATCCCGGGACAGGTTACGAGCAGTACTTC

d_gene: NA
j_gene: TRBJ2-7
v_gene: TRBV12-3/TRBV12-4
abundance: NA
CDR3aa: CASSPHGVGEQYF
CDR3nt: TGTGCCAGCAGTCCCCACGGGGTTGGGGAGCAGTACTTC

d_gene: NA
j_gene: TRBJ2-1
v_gene: TRBV2
abundance: NA
CDR3aa: CASREDSHEQFF
CDR3nt: TGTGCCAGCAGAGAAGACTCCCATGAGCAGTTCTTC

d_gene: NA
j_gene: TRBJ2-7
v_gene: TRBV6-5
abundance: NA
CDR3aa: CASSRRGLPYEQYF
CDR3nt: TGTGCCAGCAGTCGCCGCGGCCTCCCCTACGAGCAGTACTTC

d_gene: TRBD1
j_gene: TRBJ2-4
v_gene: TRBV3-1
abundance: NA
CDR3aa: CASSQGWRRTGLAKNIQYF
CDR3nt: TGTGCCAGCAGCCAAGGGTGGAGAAGGACAGGGCTAGCCAAAAACATTCAGTACTTC

d_gene: NA
j_gene: TRBJ2-1
v_gene: TRBV20-1
abundance: NA
CDR3aa: CSGSSPGFGPNEQFF
CDR3nt: TGCAGTGGCTCTTCTCCGGGCTTCGGCCCCAATGAGCAGTTCTTC

d_gene: NA
j_gene: TRBJ2-4
v_gene: TRBV5-1
abundance: NA
CDR3aa: CASRREGIQYF
CDR3nt: TGCGCCAGCAGACGTGAGGGCATTCAGTACTTC

d_gene: TRBD1
j_gene: TRBJ1-1
v_gene: TRBV7-2
abundance: few
CDR3aa: CASSTGGQNTEAFF
CDR3nt: TGTGCCAGCAGCACAGGGGGTCAGAACACTGAAGCTTTCTTT

d_gene: NA
j_gene: TRBJ2-1
v_gene: TRBV12-3/TRBV12-4
abundance: NA
CDR3aa: CASSPWQVGNEQFF
CDR3nt: TGTGCCAGCAGCCCCTGGCAGGTGGGGAATGAGCAGTTCTTC

d_gene: NA
j_gene: TRBJ1-2
v_gene: TRBV12-3/TRBV12-4
abundance: NA
CDR3aa: CASSPEGSWSYGYTF
CDR3nt: TGTGCCAGCAGCCCCGAGGGCTCGTGGTCCTATGGCTACACCTTC

d_gene: NA
j_gene: TRBJ2-7
v_gene: TRBV7-2
abundance: NA
CDR3aa: CASSLVSNSYEQYF
CDR3nt: TGTGCCAGCAGCTTAGTATCCAATTCCTACGAGCAGTACTTC

d_gene: NA
j_gene: TRBJ2-1
v_gene: TRBV6-1
abundance: NA
CDR3aa: CASSPDIFNEQFF
CDR3nt: TGTGCCAGCAGTCCCGATATCTTCAATGAGCAGTTCTTC

d_gene: NA
j_gene: TRBJ2-3
v_gene: TRBV10-3
abundance: NA
CDR3aa: CAISFGPPRNTQYF
CDR3nt: TGTGCCATCAGTTTCGGACCTCCCAGGAATACGCAGTATTTT

d_gene: TRBD1
j_gene: TRBJ2-7
v_gene: TRBV5-1
abundance: once
CDR3aa: CASSSIQGIKNEQYF
CDR3nt: TGCGCCAGCAGTTCAATACAGGGGATCAAGAACGAGCAGTACTTC

d_gene: TRBD2
j_gene: TRBJ2-5
v_gene: TRBV5-1
abundance: many
CDR3aa: CASSVGTSGGETQYF
CDR3nt: TGCGCCAGCAGCGTCGGGACTAGCGGAGGAGAGACCCAGTACTTC

d_gene: TRBD2
j_gene: TRBJ2-1
v_gene: TRBV14
abundance: few
CDR3aa: CASSQGSSGSSYNEQFF
CDR3nt: TGTGCCAGCAGCCAAGGGTCGAGCGGGAGCTCCTACAATGAGCAGTTCTTC

d_gene: NA
j_gene: TRBJ2-1
v_gene: TRBV29-1
abundance: NA
CDR3aa: CSVVGVSNEQFF
CDR3nt: TGCAGCGTGGTAGGGGTTTCCAATGAGCAGTTCTTC

d_gene: NA
j_gene: TRBJ2-4
v_gene: TRBV6-2/TRBV6-3
abundance: few
CDR3aa: CASSPPSTFQNIQYF
CDR3nt: TGTGCCAGCAGTCCCCCTAGTACCTTCCAAAACATTCAGTACTTC

d_gene: NA
j_gene: TRBJ2-7
v_gene: TRBV20-1
abundance: NA
CDR3aa: CSARQGGRHSYEQYF
CDR3nt: TGCAGTGCTCGCCAAGGAGGACGGCACTCCTACGAGCAGTACTTC

d_gene: NA
j_gene: TRBJ1-5
v_gene: TRBV20-1
abundance: few
CDR3aa: CSATPRARGKPQHF
CDR3nt: TGCAGTGCTACCCCCAGGGCAAGGGGGAAGCCCCAGCATTTT

d_gene: TRBD2
j_gene: TRBJ2-3
v_gene: TRBV7-9
abundance: few
CDR3aa: CASSLAGAGAADTQYF
CDR3nt: TGTGCCAGCAGCTTAGCTGGAGCGGGAGCGGCAGATACGCAGTATTTT

d_gene: NA
j_gene: TRBJ2-7
v_gene: TRBV5-1
abundance: NA
CDR3aa: CASREGELSYEQYF
CDR3nt: TGCGCCAGCAGGGAGGGGGAACTCTCCTACGAGCAGTACTTC

d_gene: NA
j_gene: TRBJ1-6
v_gene: TRBV18
abundance: NA
CDR3aa: CASSAGPQYNSPLHF
CDR3nt: TGTGCCAGCTCAGCTGGACCCCAGTATAATTCACCCCTCCACTTT

d_gene: TRBD1
j_gene: TRBJ1-5
v_gene: TRBV7-9
abundance: NA
CDR3aa: CASSSDRVNQPQHF
CDR3nt: TGTGCCAGCAGCTCGGACAGGGTAAATCAGCCCCAGCATTTT

d_gene: NA
j_gene: TRBJ2-6
v_gene: TRBV9
abundance: NA
CDR3aa: CASGSSGANVLTF
CDR3nt: TGTGCCAGCGGAAGCTCTGGGGCCAACGTCCTGACTTTC

d_gene: NA
j_gene: TRBJ1-1
v_gene: TRBV6-5
abundance: NA
CDR3aa: CASRGVGTEAFF
CDR3nt: TGTGCCAGCAGGGGAGTGGGCACTGAAGCTTTCTTT

d_gene: NA
j_gene: TRBJ1-4
v_gene: TRBV4-2
abundance: NA
CDR3aa: CASSQDLRLGVEEKLFF
CDR3nt: TGTGCCAGCAGCCAAGATTTAAGGTTAGGGGTGGAAGAAAAACTGTTTTTT

d_gene: TRBD2
j_gene: TRBJ2-2
v_gene: TRBV29-1
abundance: NA
CDR3aa: CSIRGVRGDGELFF
CDR3nt: TGCAGCATCAGAGGGGTGCGGGGGGACGGGGAGCTGTTTTTT

d_gene: TRBD1
j_gene: TRBJ2-6
v_gene: TRBV11-2
abundance: NA
CDR3aa: CASSLEGQTPPFSGANVLTF
CDR3nt: TGTGCCAGCAGCTTAGAGGGACAGACACCCCCCTTCTCTGGGGCCAACGTCCTGACTTTC

d_gene: NA
j_gene: TRBJ2-3
v_gene: TRBV12-3/TRBV12-4
abundance: few
CDR3aa: CASTPWDHGDTQYF
CDR3nt: TGTGCCAGCACCCCGTGGGACCACGGAGATACGCAGTATTTT

d_gene: TRBD1
j_gene: TRBJ1-2
v_gene: TRBV29-1
abundance: few
CDR3aa: CSSKGGTAANYGYTF
CDR3nt: TGCAGCTCCAAAGGGGGGACAGCTGCTAACTATGGCTACACCTTC

d_gene: TRBD1
j_gene: TRBJ2-3
v_gene: TRBV20-1
abundance: NA
CDR3aa: CSAPGQGARGDTQYF
CDR3nt: TGCAGTGCTCCGGGACAGGGGGCTCGGGGAGATACGCAGTATTTT

d_gene: NA
j_gene: TRBJ2-3
v_gene: TRBV12-3/TRBV12-4
abundance: NA
CDR3aa: CASKSAGKSTDAQYF
CDR3nt: TGTGCCAGCAAGTCGGCGGGGAAAAGCACAGATGCGCAGTATTTT

d_gene: NA
j_gene: TRBJ1-2
v_gene: TRBV3-1
abundance: NA
CDR3aa: CASSQVGGANGYTF
CDR3nt: TGTGCCAGCAGCCAAGTGGGGGGCGCGAATGGCTACACCTTC

d_gene: TRBD2
j_gene: TRBJ2-1
v_gene: TRBV20-1
abundance: NA
CDR3aa: CSAARVGTSANEQFF
CDR3nt: TGCAGTGCCGCTAGGGTGGGCACTAGCGCAAATGAGCAGTTCTTC

d_gene: TRBD2
j_gene: TRBJ2-1
v_gene: TRBV7-9
abundance: NA
CDR3aa: CASSFGLAGFHNEQFF
CDR3nt: TGTGCCAGCAGCTTCGGACTAGCGGGTTTCCACAATGAGCAGTTCTTC

d_gene: NA
j_gene: TRBJ2-7
v_gene: TRBV29-1
abundance: few
CDR3aa: CSVRPGTASSYEQYF
CDR3nt: TGCAGCGTTCGTCCCGGGACGGCGAGCTCCTACGAGCAGTACTTC

d_gene: TRBD1
j_gene: TRBJ1-5
v_gene: TRBV7-8
abundance: few
CDR3aa: CASSPRQGMQPQHF
CDR3nt: TGTGCCAGCAGCCCCAGACAGGGTATGCAGCCCCAGCATTTT

d_gene: NA
j_gene: TRBJ1-4
v_gene: TRBV5-1
abundance: NA
CDR3aa: CASSLGGRGDEKLFF
CDR3nt: TGCGCCAGCAGCTTGGGCGGGCGCGGGGATGAAAAACTGTTTTTT

d_gene: NA
j_gene: TRBJ2-1
v_gene: TRBV7-3
abundance: once
CDR3aa: CASSLLTGGLGEQFF
CDR3nt: TGTGCCAGCAGCTTACTTACAGGCGGGCTTGGTGAGCAGTTCTTC

d_gene: NA
j_gene: TRBJ1-1
v_gene: TRBV7-9
abundance: once
CDR3aa: CASSLLQGTEAFF
CDR3nt: TGTGCCAGCAGCTTGTTACAGGGCACTGAAGCTTTCTTT

d_gene: TRBD2
j_gene: TRBJ2-7
v_gene: TRBV3-1
abundance: NA
CDR3aa: CASSYGLAGLYEQYF
CDR3nt: TGTGCCAGCAGTTACGGACTAGCGGGACTCTACGAGCAGTACTTC

d_gene: TRBD1
j_gene: TRBJ2-5
v_gene: TRBV29-1
abundance: few
CDR3aa: CSVGRGIGQGVIKTQYF
CDR3nt: TGCAGCGTTGGACGCGGGATAGGACAGGGGGTAATAAAGACCCAGTACTTC

d_gene: NA
j_gene: TRBJ2-7
v_gene: TRBV10-1
abundance: few
CDR3aa: CASSERLAGNEQYF
CDR3nt: TGCGCCAGCAGTGAGCGGCTAGCAGGGAACGAGCAGTACTTC

d_gene: NA
j_gene: TRBJ1-4
v_gene: TRBV7-9
abundance: NA
CDR3aa: CASSLAWSNEKLFF
CDR3nt: TGTGCCAGCAGCTTAGCGTGGTCTAATGAAAAACTGTTTTTT

d_gene: TRBD1
j_gene: TRBJ1-5
v_gene: TRBV20-1
abundance: few
CDR3aa: CSANRGNQPQHF
CDR3nt: TGCAGTGCTAACAGGGGTAATCAGCCCCAGCATTTT

d_gene: TRBD1
j_gene: TRBJ2-7
v_gene: TRBV7-9
abundance: few
CDR3aa: CASRFGTDPSYEQYF
CDR3nt: TGTGCCAGCAGATTTGGGACAGACCCATCCTACGAGCAGTACTTC